These 2 T cell receptor beta chains originate from one sample sequenced in a study of blood T cell repertoires in COVID-19. Clones were read by immunoSEQ multiplex PCR, and TCRdb kept only the in-frame ones, dropping some. There are approximately 64,000 clones in the sample; just over 85% occur only once, and around two fifths lies in the top ten. Material: peripheral blood. The receptors here all came from an older woman with COVID-19, enrolled during active disease.

This chain joins TRBV27 and TRBJ1-6, with 9 bases fitting TRBD1. V was clipped by 5 bases and J by 7 bases; unmatched bases: 6. The CDR3 loop spans 15 amino acids. Germline CDR1 reads MNHEY; CDR2 reads SMNVEV (reference sequence). CDR3 sequence reads: CASSPRDRANSPLHF. The CDR3 nucleotides are TGTGCCAGCAGTCCCCGGGACAGGGCAAATTCACCCCTCCACTTT.

The chain carries TRBV28 and TRBJ1-5, with a weak D call TRBD1 (6 bases). Trimming took off 10 bases at V and 7 bases at J, with 17 bases between the two ends. This CDR3 is built from 13 residues. Looked up from germline, CDR1 is MDHEN and CDR2 is SYDVKM. The DNA for the CDR3 is TGTGCCACCGACCAGGGGCTCGGGCAGCCCCAGCATTTT. Protein: CATDQGLGQPQHF.